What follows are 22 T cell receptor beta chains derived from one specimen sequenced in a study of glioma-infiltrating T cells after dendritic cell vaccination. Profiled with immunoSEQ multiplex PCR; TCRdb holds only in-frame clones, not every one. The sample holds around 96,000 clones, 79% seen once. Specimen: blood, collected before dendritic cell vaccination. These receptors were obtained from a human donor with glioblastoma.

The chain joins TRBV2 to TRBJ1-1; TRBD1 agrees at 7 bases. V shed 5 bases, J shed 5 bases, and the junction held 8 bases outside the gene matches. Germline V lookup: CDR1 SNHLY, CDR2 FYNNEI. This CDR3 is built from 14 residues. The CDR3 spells CASSNAVQGTEAFF. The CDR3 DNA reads TGTGCCAGCAGTAACGCCGTACAGGGGACTGAAGCTTTCTTT.

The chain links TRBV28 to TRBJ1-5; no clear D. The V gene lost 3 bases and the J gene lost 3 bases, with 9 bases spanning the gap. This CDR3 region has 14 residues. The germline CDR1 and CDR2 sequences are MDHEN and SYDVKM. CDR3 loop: CASSLVPNNQPQHF. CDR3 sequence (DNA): TGTGCCAGCAGTTTGGTACCTAACAATCAGCCCCAGCATTTT.

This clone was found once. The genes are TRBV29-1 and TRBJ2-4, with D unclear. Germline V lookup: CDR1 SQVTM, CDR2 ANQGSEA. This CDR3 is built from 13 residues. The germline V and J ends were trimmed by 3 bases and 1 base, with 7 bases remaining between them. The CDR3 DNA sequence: TGCAGCGTTGATGTACACGCCAAAAACATTCAGTACTTC. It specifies CSVDVHAKNIQYF.

The CDR3 spells CATSTRQGVGSGNTIYF. CDR3 sequence (DNA): TGTGCCACCAGCACTCGACAGGGGGTCGGCTCTGGAAACACCATATATTTT. The chain joins TRBV15 to TRBJ1-3, with 9 positions matching TRBD1. Germline CDR1 LNHNV, CDR2 YYDKDF (reference sequence). V lost 4 bases and J lost 0; bases outside the gene matches: 7. This CDR3 is built from 17 residues.

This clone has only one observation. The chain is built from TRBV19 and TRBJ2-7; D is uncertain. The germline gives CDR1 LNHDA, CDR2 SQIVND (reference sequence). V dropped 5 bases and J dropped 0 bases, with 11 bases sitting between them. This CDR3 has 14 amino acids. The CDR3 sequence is CASSGQIASYEQYF. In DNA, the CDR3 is TGTGCCAGTAGTGGCCAGATCGCCTCCTACGAGCAGTACTTC.

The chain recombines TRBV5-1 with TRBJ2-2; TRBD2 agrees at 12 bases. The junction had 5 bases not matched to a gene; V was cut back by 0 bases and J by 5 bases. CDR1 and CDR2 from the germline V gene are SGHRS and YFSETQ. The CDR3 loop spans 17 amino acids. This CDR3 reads CASSLASGRANTGELFF. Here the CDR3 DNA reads TGCGCCAGCAGCTTGGCTAGCGGGAGGGCCAATACCGGGGAGCTGTTTTTT.

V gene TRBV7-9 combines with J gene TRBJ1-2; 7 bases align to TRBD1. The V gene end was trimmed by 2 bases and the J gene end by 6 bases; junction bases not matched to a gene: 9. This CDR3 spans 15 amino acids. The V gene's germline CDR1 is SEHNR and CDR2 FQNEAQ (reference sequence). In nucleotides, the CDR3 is TGTGCCAGCAGCTTACCGGGACAGAGTTACGATGGCTACACCTTC. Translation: CASSLPGQSYDGYTF.

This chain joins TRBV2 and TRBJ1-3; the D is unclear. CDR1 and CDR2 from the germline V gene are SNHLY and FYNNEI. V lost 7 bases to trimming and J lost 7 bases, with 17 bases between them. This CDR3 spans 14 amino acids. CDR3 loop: CASNKGGGSNTIYF. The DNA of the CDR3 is TGTGCCAGCAACAAGGGAGGAGGGTCTAACACCATATATTTT.

The CDR3 nucleotides read TGCGCCAGCAGCCCCTTAGGCAGGGGGCAGGATGAAAAACTGTTTTTT. This encodes CASSPLGRGQDEKLFF. The chain uses TRBV4-1 and TRBJ1-4; 8 bases fit TRBD1. CDR3 length equals 16 residues. V lost 4 bases to trimming and J lost 6 bases; unmatched junction nucleotides: 10. Germline V CDR1 and CDR2: MGHRA, YSYEKL.

The CDR3 DNA reads TGTGCCAGCATGGGGACTACCTACGAGCAGTACTTC. Amino acids: CASMGTTYEQYF. V usage is TRBV2 and J usage is TRBJ2-7, with TRBD2 identical over 7 bases. The trim removed 7 bases at V and 2 bases at J, leaving 2 bases unmatched. Germline assignment: CDR1 SNHLY and CDR2 FYNNEI. CDR3 length: 12 residues. Filled out from reference TRBV2 and TRBJ2-7, the complete variable domain reads EPEVTQTPSHQVTQMGQEVILRCVPISNHLYFYWYRQILGQKVEFLVSFYNNEISEKSEIFDDQFSVERPDGSNFTLKIRSTKLEDSAMYFCASMGTTYEQYFGPGTRLTVT.

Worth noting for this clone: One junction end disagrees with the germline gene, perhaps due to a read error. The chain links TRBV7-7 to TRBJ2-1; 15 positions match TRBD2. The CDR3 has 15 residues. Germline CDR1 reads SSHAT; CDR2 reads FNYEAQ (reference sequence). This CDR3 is CASSSGTSGRNEQFF. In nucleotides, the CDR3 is TGTGCTAGCAGCTCCGGGACTAGCGGGAGGAATGAGCAGTTCTTC.

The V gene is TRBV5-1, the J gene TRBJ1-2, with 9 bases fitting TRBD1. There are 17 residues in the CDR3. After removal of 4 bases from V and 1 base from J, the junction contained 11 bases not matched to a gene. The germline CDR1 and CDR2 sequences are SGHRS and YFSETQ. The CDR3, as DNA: TGCGCCAGCAGCACCACAGGGGGCGTCGAGAATAACTATGGCTACACCTTC. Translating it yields CASSTTGGVENNYGYTF.

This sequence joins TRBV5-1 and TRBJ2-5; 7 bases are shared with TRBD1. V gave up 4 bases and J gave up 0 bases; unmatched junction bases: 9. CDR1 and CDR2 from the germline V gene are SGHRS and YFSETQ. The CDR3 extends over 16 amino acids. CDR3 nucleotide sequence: TGCGCCAGCAGCCCCGTAGCCGGACAGGACCAAGAGACCCAGTACTTC. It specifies CASSPVAGQDQETQYF.

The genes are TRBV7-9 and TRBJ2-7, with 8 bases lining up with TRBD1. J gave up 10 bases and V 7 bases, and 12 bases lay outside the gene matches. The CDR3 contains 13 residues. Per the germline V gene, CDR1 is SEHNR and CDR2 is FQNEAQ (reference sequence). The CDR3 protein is CASTLSTGGIQYF. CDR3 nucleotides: TGTGCCAGCACCCTGTCAACAGGGGGAATCCAGTACTTC. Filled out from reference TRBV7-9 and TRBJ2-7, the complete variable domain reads DTGVSQNPRHKITKRGQNVTFRCDPISEHNRLYWYRQTLGQGPEFLTYFQNEAQLEKSRLLSDRFSAERPKGSFSTLEIQRTEQGDSAMYLCASTLSTGGIQYFGPGTRLTVT.

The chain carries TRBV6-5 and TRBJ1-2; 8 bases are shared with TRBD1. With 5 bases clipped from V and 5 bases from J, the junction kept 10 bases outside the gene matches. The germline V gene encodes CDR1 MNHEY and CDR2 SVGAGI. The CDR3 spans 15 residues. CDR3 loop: CASSKNGQGGYGYTF. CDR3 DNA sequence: TGTGCCAGCAGTAAAAACGGACAGGGTGGGTATGGCTACACCTTC.

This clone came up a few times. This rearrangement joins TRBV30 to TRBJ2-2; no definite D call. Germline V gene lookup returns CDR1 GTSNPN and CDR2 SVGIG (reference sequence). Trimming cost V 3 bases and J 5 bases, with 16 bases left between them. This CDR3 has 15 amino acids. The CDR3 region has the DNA TGTGCCTGGAGATCGTTCCACAGCCTGACCGGGGAGCTGTTTTTT. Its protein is CAWRSFHSLTGELFF.

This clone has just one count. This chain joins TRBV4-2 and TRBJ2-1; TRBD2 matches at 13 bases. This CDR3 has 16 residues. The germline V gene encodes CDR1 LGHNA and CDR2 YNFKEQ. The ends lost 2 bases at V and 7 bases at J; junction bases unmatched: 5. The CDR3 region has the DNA TGTGCCAGCAGCCAATCACTAGCGGGGGGGGAGAATGAGCAGTTCTTC. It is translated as CASSQSLAGGENEQFF.

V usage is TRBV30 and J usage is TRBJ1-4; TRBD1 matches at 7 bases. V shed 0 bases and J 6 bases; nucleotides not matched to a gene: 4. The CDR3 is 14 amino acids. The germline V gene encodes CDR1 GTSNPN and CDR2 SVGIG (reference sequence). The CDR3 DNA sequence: TGTGCCTGGAGTGTGCAGGGGGATGATGAAAAACTGTTTTTT. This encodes CAWSVQGDDEKLFF.

This CDR3 is CASSLRGREIYGYTF. DNA of the CDR3: TGTGCCAGCAGCTTGCGAGGGCGCGAAATCTATGGCTACACCTTC. The chain recombines TRBV5-4 with TRBJ1-2; D is unclear. CDR3 length: 15 residues. V gave up 1 base and J gave up 4 bases, with 14 bases separating them. The germline gives CDR1 SGHNT, CDR2 YYREEE (reference sequence).

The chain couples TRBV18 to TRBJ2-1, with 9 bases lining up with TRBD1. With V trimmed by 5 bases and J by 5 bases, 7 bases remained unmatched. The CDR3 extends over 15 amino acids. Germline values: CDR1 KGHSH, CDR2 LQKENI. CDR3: CASSTRDRVNNEQFF. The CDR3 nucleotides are TGTGCCAGCTCAACTCGGGACAGGGTCAACAATGAGCAGTTCTTC. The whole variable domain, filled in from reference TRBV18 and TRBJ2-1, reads NAGVMQNPRHLVRRRGQEARLRCSPMKGHSHVYWYRQLPEEGLKFMVYLQKENIIDESGMPKERFSAEFPKEGPSILRIQQVVRGDSAAYFCASSTRDRVNNEQFFGPGTRLTVL.

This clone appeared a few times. The CDR3 loop reads CASSLSGQPQHF. Here the CDR3 DNA reads TGCGCCAGCAGCTTGTCAGGTCAGCCCCAGCATTTT. The V gene is TRBV5-1, the J gene TRBJ1-5; D gene ambiguous. This CDR3 region has 12 residues. CDR1 and CDR2 (germline): SGHRS, YFSETQ. Trimming left V 1 base short and J 6 bases short, with 5 bases between. The entire variable domain, with the rest obtained from reference TRBV5-1 and TRBJ1-5, is as follows: KAGVTQTPRYLIKTRGQQVTLSCSPISGHRSVSWYQQTPGQGLQFLFEYFSETQRNKGNFPGRFSGRQFSNSRSEMNVSTLELGDSALYLCASSLSGQPQHFGDGTRLSIL.

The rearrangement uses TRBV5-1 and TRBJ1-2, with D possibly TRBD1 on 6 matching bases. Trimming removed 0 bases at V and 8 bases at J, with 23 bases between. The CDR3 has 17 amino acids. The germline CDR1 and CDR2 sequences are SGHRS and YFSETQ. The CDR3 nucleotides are TGCGCCAGCAGCTTGGGGGTGTCCGGACCGTTCAGGGGCGGCTACACCTTC. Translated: CASSLGVSGPFRGGYTF.